A selection of T cell receptor beta chains follows, all from one sample in a study of T cells in Graves' hyperthyroidism and ophthalmopathy. TCRdb itself ran the multiplex PCR reads through MiXCR, one entry per CDR3 protein. The data hold 500,000 to 550,000 distinct CDR3 sequences, with just under 20% observed a single time. The sample consisted of blood. The receptors come from a man aged 40-55 years with Graves' ophthalmopathy. Both conserved end residues are part of each CDR3. D genes are given only for firm matches. Clone size is given for some rows only: seen once, a few or many times, or a class if the clone is expanded.

>TRBV18|.|.|TRBJ2-7
CASSPPSDRYEQYF
TGTGCCAGCTCACCACCGTCTGACCGGTACGAGCAGTACTTC
>TRBV11-2|many|.|TRBJ2-1
CASSLEGRRVYNEQFF
TGTGCCAGCAGCTTAGAAGGGCGGCGCGTCTACAATGAGCAGTTCTTC
>TRBV7-8|many|.|TRBJ2-1
CASSLEGWRAWFF
TGTGCCAGCAGCTTAGAGGGCTGGCGAGCATGGTTCTTC
>TRBV5-1|.|.|TRBJ2-7
CASSLGQGGGSSYEQYF
TGCGCCAGCAGCTTGGGCCAGGGGGGCGGGAGTTCGTACGAGCAGTACTTC
>TRBV12-5|few|TRBD2|TRBJ2-7
CASAHGLAEYEQYF
TGTGCTAGTGCCCATGGACTAGCGGAGTACGAGCAGTACTTC
>TRBV12-5|few|TRBD1|TRBJ1-2
CASGLPGQGPYGYTF
TGTGCTAGTGGTTTGCCGGGACAGGGGCCCTATGGCTACACCTTC
>TRBV10-3|few|TRBD1|TRBJ2-7
CAIKGTDVSYEQYF
TGTGCCATCAAGGGGACAGACGTCTCCTACGAGCAGTACTTC
>TRBV4-1|few|TRBD2|TRBJ2-2
CASSQGGLAGGTGELFF
TGCGCCAGCAGCCAAGGGGGACTAGCGGGAGGCACCGGGGAGCTGTTTTTT
>TRBV11-2|many|.|TRBJ1-2
CASSLGGNFLGYTF
TGTGCCAGCAGCTTAGGAGGCAACTTTCTTGGCTACACCTTC
>TRBV11-2|few|TRBD2|TRBJ2-5
CASRRPGGEETQYF
TGTGCCAGCCGAAGACCGGGGGGTGAAGAGACCCAGTACTTC
>TRBV18|many|.|TRBJ2-1
CASSPAGHIYNEQFF
TGTGCCAGCTCACCAGCGGGACACATCTACAATGAGCAGTTCTTC
>TRBV20-1|.|TRBD1|TRBJ1-2
CSAERQGGVNGYTF
TGCAGTGCGGAACGACAGGGAGGGGTAAATGGCTACACCTTC
>TRBV4-1|.|TRBD1|TRBJ1-1
CASSHPDRGPNTEAFF
TGCGCCAGCAGCCACCCAGACAGGGGACCGAACACTGAAGCTTTCTTT
>TRBV5-4|.|TRBD2|TRBJ2-5
CASSMGTNKETQYF
TGTGCCAGCAGCATGGGGACTAATAAAGAGACCCAGTACTTC
>TRBV28|many|.|TRBJ1-1
CVSFGGEAFF
TGTGTCTCGTTTGGGGGTGAAGCTTTCTTT
>TRBV2|many|.|TRBJ2-3
CASSPSRDSDTQYF
TGTGCCAGCAGCCCAAGTCGGGACTCAGATACGCAGTATTTT
>TRBV2|many|TRBD2|TRBJ2-1
CASSYLADTYNEQFF
TGTGCCAGCAGCTACCTAGCGGACACCTACAATGAGCAGTTCTTC
>TRBV27|many|.|TRBJ2-3
CASSLGTTDTQYF
TGTGCCAGCTCTCTGGGGACTACAGATACGCAGTATTTT
>TRBV12-5|few|.|TRBJ2-7
CASGLVLGQSYEQYF
TGTGCTAGTGGTTTGGTACTAGGACAGTCCTACGAGCAGTACTTC
>TRBV3-1|many|.|TRBJ2-4
CASSHRSRNIQYF
TGTGCCAGCAGCCATCGGTCGAGAAACATTCAGTACTTC
>TRBV14|few|.|TRBJ2-3
CASSQPEANTQYF
TGTGCCAGCAGCCAGCCCGAAGCAAATACGCAGTATTTT
>TRBV7-6|.|.|TRBJ2-1
CASSSLRGSEQFF
TGTGCCAGCAGCTCCCTCCGGGGGAGTGAGCAGTTCTTC
>TRBV30|few|.|TRBJ1-2
CAWSVASVTNYGYTF
TGTGCCTGGAGTGTCGCCAGTGTAACTAACTATGGCTACACCTTC
>TRBV28|many|.|TRBJ1-3
CASSTPEAGGNTIYF
TGTGCCAGCAGTACTCCCGAGGCAGGCGGAAACACCATATATTTT
>TRBV7-3|many|TRBD1|TRBJ2-2
CASSLTGGSTGELFF
TGTGCCAGCAGCCTCACAGGGGGCAGTACCGGGGAGCTGTTTTTT
>TRBV11-2|.|.|TRBJ2-1
CASSLLPQVPEQFF
TGTGCCAGCAGCTTACTCCCCCAGGTGCCTGAGCAGTTCTTC
>TRBV4-1|few|TRBD2|TRBJ2-1
CASSHRLAGGSYNEQFF
TGCGCCAGCAGCCACCGTCTAGCGGGAGGCTCCTACAATGAGCAGTTCTTC
>TRBV2|many|TRBD1|TRBJ1-1
CASSRDRSLNTEAFF
TGTGCCAGCAGTAGGGACAGGAGTTTGAACACTGAAGCTTTCTTT
>TRBV15|.|.|TRBJ2-7
CATSRDGSITYEQYF
TGTGCCACCAGCAGAGATGGCAGCATTACCTACGAGCAGTACTTC
>TRBV12-3/TRBV12-4|.|.|TRBJ2-2
CASTPAGYTGELFF
TGTGCCAGCACCCCAGCAGGGTACACCGGGGAGCTGTTTTTT
>TRBV24-1|few|.|TRBJ2-3
CATSDRLTDTQYF
TGTGCCACCAGTGATCGACTCACAGATACGCAGTATTTT
>TRBV10-3|many|.|TRBJ2-7
CAISESGTYEQYF
TGTGCCATCAGTGAGTCAGGGACCTACGAGCAGTACTTC
>TRBV6-2/TRBV6-3|.|TRBD1|TRBJ2-7
CASRRDRVFYEQYF
TGTGCCAGCAGACGGGACAGGGTGTTCTACGAGCAGTACTTC
>TRBV4-1|few|TRBD1|TRBJ2-6
CASSVGTGNGANVLTF
TGCGCCAGCAGCGTCGGGACAGGGAATGGGGCCAACGTCCTGACTTTC
>TRBV18|many|.|TRBJ1-2
CASSRTNSNYGYTF
TGTGCCAGCTCGCGGACAAACAGTAACTATGGCTACACCTTC
>TRBV4-3|.|.|TRBJ1-6
CASSQSETSSYNSPLHF
TGCGCCAGCAGCCAGAGCGAGACGAGCTCCTATAATTCACCCCTCCACTTT
>TRBV11-2|.|TRBD2|TRBJ2-3
CASSLGSGSLDTQYF
TGTGCCAGCAGCTTAGGTAGCGGGAGTTTAGATACGCAGTATTTT
>TRBV6-2/TRBV6-3|few|.|TRBJ2-7
CASSYSTYEQYF
TGTGCCAGCAGTTACTCGACCTACGAGCAGTACTTC
>TRBV4-1|few|.|TRBJ2-1
CASSHEQGGKGQAYNEQFF
TGCGCCAGCAGCCACGAACAGGGGGGGAAGGGACAGGCTTACAATGAGCAGTTCTTC
>TRBV27|.|.|TRBJ1-1
CASKRGVNEAFF
TGTGCCAGCAAACGGGGCGTAAATGAAGCTTTCTTT
>TRBV10-3|.|.|TRBJ1-1
CAISAGQMNTEAFF
TGTGCCATCAGTGCGGGTCAGATGAACACTGAAGCTTTCTTT